This TCR beta chain appears in the sequencing data of a study of STAT5B mutations in CD4+ large granular lymphocyte leukemia. General study findings and limits: CD4-sorted patient repertoires seemed more clonal than healthy CD4+ repertoires. 8/27 top patient clones versus 2/35 control clones were TRBV06-family.

A note on this clone: Its antigen remains unknown.

Sequencing was at survey level. Profiled with immunoSEQ multiplex PCR; TCRdb holds only in-frame clones, not every one. There are 25,000 to 30,000 clones in the sample; around 80% occur only once, and around 1% lies in the top ten. With 5 bases removed from V and 8 bases from J, the gap between germline ends came to 18 bases. The CDR3 loop spans 14 amino acids. The germline gives CDR1 MDHEN, CDR2 SYDVKM. The receptor was isolated from a human donor in good health. The genes are TRBV28 and TRBJ1-2, with D possibly being TRBD1 (5 bases). The sample comprised CD4+ T cells from blood buffy coats. The CDR3 DNA reads as TGTGCCAGCAGTGGGCTAGTGGCAGGGAAGGGCTACACCTTC. Translated, it gives CASSGLVAGKGYTF.